Here is one T cell receptor beta chain with its context. The V end was cut by 10 bases, the J end by 7 bases, with 23 bases between. Germline values: CDR1 ENHRY, CDR2 SYGVKD. This CDR3 is built from 15 residues. Using a J-beta primer mix together with a sample-barcoded 5' primer, a second PCR was run for about 6 to 11 cycles. MiXCR, applied by TCRdb to the 5' RACE reads, yields one record per CDR3 protein. The table shows about 940,000 distinct CDR3 sequences, with roughly 48% occurring only once. The data derive from a study of blood T cells in healthy people across ages. The chain links TRBV10-3 to TRBJ1-5, with a possible D match to TRBD1 (5 bases). Sequences were obtained from blood. The TCR sequence derives from a man aged 25 to 45 in good health. CDR3 sequence reads: CANAPISGSGQPQHF. In DNA form, the CDR3 reads TGTGCCAACGCTCCTATTTCAGGGAGTGGGCAGCCCCAGCATTTT.